Listed below are T cell receptor beta chains from one sample, sequenced in a study of blood T cells in healthy people across ages. MiXCR, run by TCRdb on the 5' RACE reads, gives a single entry per CDR3 protein. Here the sample spans about 570,000 distinct CDR3 sequences, 27% being singletons. The sequenced sample consisted of blood. Source of these receptors: a woman in her seventies in good health. CDR3s include the opening cysteine and the closing phenylalanine or tryptophan. Fields, in order: CDR3 protein, CDR3 DNA, J gene, V gene, clone size, D gene. The D gene is left open where the match is weak. Clone size is stated in some rows and not others, as once, few, many or a class when expanded.

cdr3_aa: CASKAETQYF
cdr3_nt: TGTGCCAGTAAGGCGGAGACGCAGTATTTT
j_call: TRBJ2-3
v_call: TRBV7-8
clone_size: few
d_call: .

cdr3_aa: CASSFGVQGTRANVLTF
cdr3_nt: TGCGCCAGCAGCTTCGGTGTCCAGGGCACCAGGGCCAACGTCCTGACTTTC
j_call: TRBJ2-6
v_call: TRBV5-1
clone_size: .
d_call: .

cdr3_aa: CASSYSSRGNYEQYF
cdr3_nt: TGTGCCAGCAGTTACTCGAGCAGGGGAAACTACGAGCAGTACTTC
j_call: TRBJ2-7
v_call: TRBV6-6
clone_size: once
d_call: .

cdr3_aa: CSAPIGGLVAKNIQYF
cdr3_nt: TGCAGTGCTCCTATCGGGGGCCTGGTAGCCAAAAACATTCAGTACTTC
j_call: TRBJ2-4
v_call: TRBV20-1
clone_size: few
d_call: .

cdr3_aa: CASRLLAGVTNTGELFF
cdr3_nt: TGTGCCAGCAGACTTTTAGCGGGGGTCACGAACACCGGGGAGCTGTTTTTT
j_call: TRBJ2-2
v_call: TRBV7-2
clone_size: .
d_call: TRBD2

cdr3_aa: CASRLYSDEHFF
cdr3_nt: TGTGCCAGCCGTTTATATTCGGATGAGCACTTCTTC
j_call: TRBJ2-1
v_call: TRBV12-3/TRBV12-4
clone_size: .
d_call: .

cdr3_aa: CASSSRTGGARNEKLFF
cdr3_nt: TGCGCCAGCAGCTCCCGGACAGGGGGCGCCAGGAATGAAAAACTGTTTTTT
j_call: TRBJ1-4
v_call: TRBV5-1
clone_size: many
d_call: TRBD1

cdr3_aa: CASSYSLSKETQYF
cdr3_nt: TGTGCCAGCAGTTACTCGTTAAGCAAAGAGACCCAGTACTTC
j_call: TRBJ2-5
v_call: TRBV6-6
clone_size: few
d_call: .

cdr3_aa: CSAQTSDGNEKLFF
cdr3_nt: TGCAGTGCTCAAACCAGCGACGGCAATGAAAAACTGTTTTTT
j_call: TRBJ1-4
v_call: TRBV20-1
clone_size: .
d_call: .

cdr3_aa: CSAPTSGSETQYF
cdr3_nt: TGCAGTGCGCCGACTAGCGGAAGTGAGACCCAGTACTTC
j_call: TRBJ2-5
v_call: TRBV20-1
clone_size: few
d_call: TRBD2

cdr3_aa: CASSLEILSYEQYF
cdr3_nt: TGTGCCAGCAGCTTAGAGATTCTCTCCTACGAGCAGTACTTC
j_call: TRBJ2-7
v_call: TRBV7-2
clone_size: .
d_call: .

cdr3_aa: CSARVLLRGHVTDTQYF
cdr3_nt: TGCAGTGCTAGAGTACTACTCAGGGGGCATGTCACAGATACGCAGTATTTT
j_call: TRBJ2-3
v_call: TRBV20-1
clone_size: .
d_call: TRBD1

cdr3_aa: CASSSRTSGGVYEQYF
cdr3_nt: TGTGCCAGCAGCTCCAGGACTAGCGGGGGAGTCTACGAGCAGTACTTC
j_call: TRBJ2-7
v_call: TRBV7-8
clone_size: .
d_call: TRBD2

cdr3_aa: CASSQTGQGNEKLFF
cdr3_nt: TGCGCCAGCAGCCAAACTGGACAGGGGAATGAAAAACTGTTTTTT
j_call: TRBJ1-4
v_call: TRBV5-1
clone_size: .
d_call: TRBD1

cdr3_aa: CASSSTPPSYEQYF
cdr3_nt: TGTGCCAGCAGTTCGACTCCACCCTCCTACGAGCAGTACTTC
j_call: TRBJ2-7
v_call: TRBV6-1
clone_size: .
d_call: .

cdr3_aa: CSARNTQTGTHNSPLHF
cdr3_nt: TGCAGTGCCCGTAATACCCAGACAGGGACTCATAATTCACCCCTCCACTTT
j_call: TRBJ1-6
v_call: TRBV20-1
clone_size: .
d_call: TRBD1

cdr3_aa: CASRKDREGDGYTF
cdr3_nt: TGCGCCAGCAGGAAGGACAGGGAGGGCGATGGCTACACCTTC
j_call: TRBJ1-2
v_call: TRBV5-1
clone_size: .
d_call: TRBD1

cdr3_aa: CSAPQGGDNEKPFF
cdr3_nt: TGCAGTGCGCCCCAGGGGGGTGATAATGAAAAACCGTTTTTT
j_call: TRBJ1-4
v_call: TRBV20-1
clone_size: few
d_call: TRBD1

cdr3_aa: CASSLQGTYNEQLF
cdr3_nt: TGTGCCAGCAGCTTACAGGGAACCTACAATGAGCAGTTGTTC
j_call: TRBJ2-1
v_call: TRBV7-2
clone_size: .
d_call: .

cdr3_aa: CASSSTAGQTDTQYF
cdr3_nt: TGTGCCAGCAGCTCCACAGCGGGACAAACGGATACGCAGTATTTT
j_call: TRBJ2-3
v_call: TRBV7-2
clone_size: few
d_call: .

cdr3_aa: CAMSHLPEETQYF
cdr3_nt: TGTGCCATGAGTCATTTGCCAGAAGAGACCCAGTACTTC
j_call: TRBJ2-5
v_call: TRBV10-3
clone_size: few
d_call: .

cdr3_aa: CSAHSYEQYF
cdr3_nt: TGCAGTGCCCACAGTTACGAGCAGTACTTC
j_call: TRBJ2-7
v_call: TRBV20-1
clone_size: few
d_call: .

cdr3_aa: CSVEASGQETQYF
cdr3_nt: TGCAGCGTTGAAGCTAGCGGACAAGAGACCCAGTACTTC
j_call: TRBJ2-5
v_call: TRBV29-1
clone_size: few
d_call: TRBD2

cdr3_aa: CASSSRTGDEQYF
cdr3_nt: TGTGCCAGCAGCTCCCGGACCGGGGACGAGCAGTACTTC
j_call: TRBJ2-7
v_call: TRBV3-1
clone_size: .
d_call: .

cdr3_aa: CATGEKAGRTDTQYF
cdr3_nt: TGCGCCACAGGGGAAAAAGCGGGTCGCACAGATACGCAGTATTTT
j_call: TRBJ2-3
v_call: TRBV10-2
clone_size: .
d_call: .

cdr3_aa: CASSLAQVNRNYGYTF
cdr3_nt: TGTGCCAGCAGCTTAGCGCAGGTTAATCGTAACTATGGCTACACCTTC
j_call: TRBJ1-2
v_call: TRBV7-2
clone_size: .
d_call: .

cdr3_aa: CASSLARGSLHEQYF
cdr3_nt: TGTGCCAGCAGCTTAGCCCGGGGATCCCTTCACGAGCAGTACTTC
j_call: TRBJ2-7
v_call: TRBV7-9
clone_size: few
d_call: .

cdr3_aa: CASRPGAGTDTQYF
cdr3_nt: TGCGCCAGCCGACCGGGGGCAGGCACAGATACGCAGTATTTT
j_call: TRBJ2-3
v_call: TRBV5-1
clone_size: .
d_call: .

cdr3_aa: CASSYSSNQPQHF
cdr3_nt: TGTGCCAGCAGTTACAGTAGCAATCAGCCCCAGCATTTT
j_call: TRBJ1-5
v_call: TRBV12-3/TRBV12-4
clone_size: .
d_call: .

cdr3_aa: CASSPHRDGPYGYTF
cdr3_nt: TGTGCCAGCAGTCCCCACCGAGATGGACCATATGGCTACACCTTC
j_call: TRBJ1-2
v_call: TRBV28
clone_size: .
d_call: .

cdr3_aa: CASSLHGRGNTGELFF
cdr3_nt: TGCGCCAGCAGCTTGCACGGGAGGGGCAACACCGGGGAGCTGTTTTTT
j_call: TRBJ2-2
v_call: TRBV5-1
clone_size: .
d_call: TRBD2

cdr3_aa: CASSHSTGSTGYTF
cdr3_nt: TGCGCCAGCAGCCACTCGACAGGGTCCACTGGCTACACCTTC
j_call: TRBJ1-2
v_call: TRBV4-3
clone_size: few
d_call: TRBD1

cdr3_aa: CASSLWTSDRETQYF
cdr3_nt: TGTGCCAGCAGCCTTTGGACTAGCGATAGAGAGACCCAGTACTTC
j_call: TRBJ2-5
v_call: TRBV3-1
clone_size: few
d_call: TRBD2

cdr3_aa: CSVGGGLNTEAFF
cdr3_nt: TGCAGCGTTGGAGGGGGACTGAACACTGAAGCTTTCTTT
j_call: TRBJ1-1
v_call: TRBV29-1
clone_size: few
d_call: .

cdr3_aa: CASSSDRGTEAFF
cdr3_nt: TGTGCCAGCAGCTCCGACAGAGGCACTGAAGCTTTCTTT
j_call: TRBJ1-1
v_call: TRBV7-7
clone_size: few
d_call: .

cdr3_aa: CASSSGGDQETQYF
cdr3_nt: TGTGCCAGCAGCAGCGGGGGGGACCAAGAGACCCAGTACTTC
j_call: TRBJ2-5
v_call: TRBV5-4
clone_size: .
d_call: TRBD2

cdr3_aa: CASSPGGRAEQYF
cdr3_nt: TGTGCCAGCAGCCCAGGAGGGAGGGCCGAGCAGTACTTC
j_call: TRBJ2-7
v_call: TRBV7-2
clone_size: .
d_call: TRBD2

cdr3_aa: CASSLARTPYNEQFF
cdr3_nt: TGTGCCAGCAGCTTAGCCCGAACCCCTTACAATGAGCAGTTCTTC
j_call: TRBJ2-1
v_call: TRBV7-9
clone_size: .
d_call: .

cdr3_aa: CASSYEGVAFF
cdr3_nt: TGTGCCAGCAGTTATGAGGGGGTAGCTTTCTTT
j_call: TRBJ1-1
v_call: TRBV6-6
clone_size: few
d_call: .

cdr3_aa: CAISVRGREAANEKLFF
cdr3_nt: TGTGCCATCAGTGTGAGGGGGCGCGAAGCGGCTAATGAAAAACTGTTTTTT
j_call: TRBJ1-4
v_call: TRBV10-3
clone_size: .
d_call: TRBD1

cdr3_aa: CASFDFTSYGYTF
cdr3_nt: TGTGCCTCCTTCGACTTCACTTCGTATGGCTACACCTTC
j_call: TRBJ1-2
v_call: TRBV30
clone_size: .
d_call: .

cdr3_aa: CAGGGTDTQYF
cdr3_nt: TGTGCAGGGGGAGGCACAGATACGCAGTATTTT
j_call: TRBJ2-3
v_call: TRBV2
clone_size: .
d_call: .

cdr3_aa: CASSQAPAGGPDTQYF
cdr3_nt: TGTGCCAGCAGCCAAGCCCCAGCGGGGGGGCCAGATACGCAGTATTTT
j_call: TRBJ2-3
v_call: TRBV3-1
clone_size: .
d_call: TRBD2

cdr3_aa: CASSYLQETQYF
cdr3_nt: TGTGCCAGCAGTTACCTACAAGAGACCCAGTACTTC
j_call: TRBJ2-5
v_call: TRBV6-2/TRBV6-3
clone_size: few
d_call: .

cdr3_aa: CASSRDSEYGYTF
cdr3_nt: TGTGCCAGCAGTCGGGACAGCGAGTATGGCTACACCTTC
j_call: TRBJ1-2
v_call: TRBV6-2/TRBV6-3
clone_size: .
d_call: TRBD1

cdr3_aa: CASSQLQRASGVF
cdr3_nt: TGTGCCAGCAGCCAACTCCAAAGGGCTTCCGGAGTCTTC
j_call: TRBJ2-1
v_call: TRBV2
clone_size: .
d_call: .

cdr3_aa: CASSGGLADFTDTQYF
cdr3_nt: TGTGCCAGCAGTGGGGGACTAGCGGACTTCACAGATACGCAGTATTTT
j_call: TRBJ2-3
v_call: TRBV12-3/TRBV12-4
clone_size: .
d_call: TRBD2